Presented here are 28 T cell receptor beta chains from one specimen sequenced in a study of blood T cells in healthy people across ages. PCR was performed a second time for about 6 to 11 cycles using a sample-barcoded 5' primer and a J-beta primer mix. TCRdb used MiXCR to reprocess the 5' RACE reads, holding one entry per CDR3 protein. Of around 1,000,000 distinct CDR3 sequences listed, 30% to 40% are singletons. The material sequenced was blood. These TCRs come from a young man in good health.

DNA for the CDR3: TGTGCCAGCAGCGTAGTTGCAGGCAGGGGCTACACCTTC. Translating gives CASSVVAGRGYTF. The gene calls are TRBV7-2 and TRBJ1-2, with D uncertain. Germline V gene data show CDR1 as SGHTA and CDR2 as FQGNSA. The V end was cut by 5 bases, the J end by 8 bases, with 15 bases between. The CDR3 spans 13 residues.

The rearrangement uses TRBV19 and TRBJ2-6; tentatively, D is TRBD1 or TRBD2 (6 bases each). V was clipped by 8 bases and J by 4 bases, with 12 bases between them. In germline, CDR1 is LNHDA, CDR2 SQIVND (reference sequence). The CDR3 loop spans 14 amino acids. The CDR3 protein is CASQQGGGANVLTF. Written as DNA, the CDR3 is TGTGCCAGTCAACAGGGAGGCGGGGCCAACGTCCTGACTTTC.

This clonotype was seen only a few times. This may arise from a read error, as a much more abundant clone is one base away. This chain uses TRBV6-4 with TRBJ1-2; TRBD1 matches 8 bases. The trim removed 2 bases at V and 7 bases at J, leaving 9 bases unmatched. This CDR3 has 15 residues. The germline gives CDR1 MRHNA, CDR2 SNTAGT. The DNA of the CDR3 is TGTGCCAGCAGTGACGGGAACAGGGGGACGCCTGGCTACACCTTC. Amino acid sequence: CASSDGNRGTPGYTF.

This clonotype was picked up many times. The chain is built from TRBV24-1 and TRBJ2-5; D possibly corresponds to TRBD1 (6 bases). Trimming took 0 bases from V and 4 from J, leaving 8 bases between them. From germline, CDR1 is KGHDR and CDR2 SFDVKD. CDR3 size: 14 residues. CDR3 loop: CATSDLGRGETQYF. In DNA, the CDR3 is TGTGCCACCAGTGATTTGGGCAGGGGAGAGACCCAGTACTTC.

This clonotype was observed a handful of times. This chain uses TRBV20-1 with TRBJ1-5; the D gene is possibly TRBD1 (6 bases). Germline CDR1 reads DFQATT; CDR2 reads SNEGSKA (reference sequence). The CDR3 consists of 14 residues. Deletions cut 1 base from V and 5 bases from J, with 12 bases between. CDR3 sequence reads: CSARVGARDQPQHF. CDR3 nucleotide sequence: TGCAGTGCTAGAGTGGGGGCTCGGGATCAGCCCCAGCATTTT.

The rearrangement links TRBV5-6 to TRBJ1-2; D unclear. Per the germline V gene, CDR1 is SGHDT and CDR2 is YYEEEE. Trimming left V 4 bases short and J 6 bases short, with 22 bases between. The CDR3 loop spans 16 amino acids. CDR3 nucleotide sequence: TGTGCCAGCAGCCCAGAAGAAAGACGACAATTACATGGCTACACCTTC. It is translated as CASSPEERRQLHGYTF.

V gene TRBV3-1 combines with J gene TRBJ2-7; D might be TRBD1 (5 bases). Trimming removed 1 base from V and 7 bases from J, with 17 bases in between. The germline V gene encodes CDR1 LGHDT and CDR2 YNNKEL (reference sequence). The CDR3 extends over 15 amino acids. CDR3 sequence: CASSQGFQGNNEQYF. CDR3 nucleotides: TGTGCCAGCAGCCAAGGTTTTCAGGGTAACAATGAGCAGTACTTC.

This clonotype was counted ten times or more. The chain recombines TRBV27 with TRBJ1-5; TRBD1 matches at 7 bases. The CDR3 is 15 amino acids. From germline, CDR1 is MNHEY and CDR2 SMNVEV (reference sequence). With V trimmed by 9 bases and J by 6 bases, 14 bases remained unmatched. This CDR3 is CASMTTRQGGQPQHF. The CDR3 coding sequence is TGTGCCAGTATGACCACACGACAGGGTGGTCAGCCCCAGCATTTT.

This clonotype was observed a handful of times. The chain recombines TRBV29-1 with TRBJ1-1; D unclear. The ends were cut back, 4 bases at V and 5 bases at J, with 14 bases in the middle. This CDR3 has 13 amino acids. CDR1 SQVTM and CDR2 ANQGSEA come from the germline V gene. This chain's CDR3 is CSVVIGRVTEAFF. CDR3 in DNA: TGCAGCGTTGTCATTGGCAGAGTGACTGAAGCTTTCTTT. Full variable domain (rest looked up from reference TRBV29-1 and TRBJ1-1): SAVISQKPSRDICQRGTSLTIQCQVDSQVTMMFWYRQQPGQSLTLIATANQGSEATYESGFVIDKFPISRPNLTFSTLTVSNMSPEDSSIYLCSVVIGRVTEAFFGQGTRLTVV.

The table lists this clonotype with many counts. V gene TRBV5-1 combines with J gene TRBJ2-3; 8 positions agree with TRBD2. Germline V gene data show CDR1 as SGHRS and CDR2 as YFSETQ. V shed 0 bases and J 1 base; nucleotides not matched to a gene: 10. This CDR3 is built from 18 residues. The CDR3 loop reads CASSLGTGGRPRTDTQYF. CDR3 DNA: TGCGCCAGCAGCTTGGGTACGGGGGGGCGCCCGCGCACAGATACGCAGTATTTT.

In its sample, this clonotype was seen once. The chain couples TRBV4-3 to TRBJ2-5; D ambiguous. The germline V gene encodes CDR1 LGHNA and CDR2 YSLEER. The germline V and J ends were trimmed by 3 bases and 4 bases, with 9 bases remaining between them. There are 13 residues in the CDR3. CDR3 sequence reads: CASSQGDGETQYF. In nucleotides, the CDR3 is TGCGCCAGCAGCCAGGGCGATGGAGAGACCCAGTACTTC.

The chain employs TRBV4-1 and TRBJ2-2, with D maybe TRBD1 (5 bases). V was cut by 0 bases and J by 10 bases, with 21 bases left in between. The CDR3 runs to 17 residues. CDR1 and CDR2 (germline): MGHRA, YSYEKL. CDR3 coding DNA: TGCGCCAGCAGCCAAGACCCAAGGGGCCGCAAGAGTTCGGAGCTGTTTTTT. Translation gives CASSQDPRGRKSSELFF.

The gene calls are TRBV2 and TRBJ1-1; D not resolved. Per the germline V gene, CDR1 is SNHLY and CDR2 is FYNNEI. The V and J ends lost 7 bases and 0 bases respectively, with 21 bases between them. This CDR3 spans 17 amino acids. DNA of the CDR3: TGTGCCAGCAACCCCTCCCGTGGCAGCTCCATGAACACTGAAGCTTTCTTT. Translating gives CASNPSRGSSMNTEAFF.

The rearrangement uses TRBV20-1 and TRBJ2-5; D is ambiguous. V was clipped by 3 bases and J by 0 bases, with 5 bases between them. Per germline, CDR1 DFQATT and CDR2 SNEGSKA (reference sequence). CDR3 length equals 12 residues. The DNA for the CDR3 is TGCAGTGCTAGCGCCAACCAAGAGACCCAGTACTTC. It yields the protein CSASANQETQYF.

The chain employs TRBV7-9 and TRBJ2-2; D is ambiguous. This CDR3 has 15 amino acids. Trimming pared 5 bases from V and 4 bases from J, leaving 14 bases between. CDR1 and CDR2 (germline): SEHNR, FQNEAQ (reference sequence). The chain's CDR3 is CASSPGGDLTGELFF. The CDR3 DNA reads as TGTGCCAGCAGCCCCGGCGGCGACCTCACCGGGGAGCTGTTTTTT.

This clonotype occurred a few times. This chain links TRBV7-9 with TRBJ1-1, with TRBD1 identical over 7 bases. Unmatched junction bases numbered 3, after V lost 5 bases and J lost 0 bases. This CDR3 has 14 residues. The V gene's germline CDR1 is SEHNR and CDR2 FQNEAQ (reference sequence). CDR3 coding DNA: TGTGCCAGCAGCGCGGGACAGTTGAACACTGAAGCTTTCTTT. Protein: CASSAGQLNTEAFF.

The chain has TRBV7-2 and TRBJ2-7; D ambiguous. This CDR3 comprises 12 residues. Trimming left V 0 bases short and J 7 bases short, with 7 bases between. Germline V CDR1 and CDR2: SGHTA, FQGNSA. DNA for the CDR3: TGTGCCAGCAGCTTAGCTCTGGGTGAGCAGTACTTC. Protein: CASSLALGEQYF.

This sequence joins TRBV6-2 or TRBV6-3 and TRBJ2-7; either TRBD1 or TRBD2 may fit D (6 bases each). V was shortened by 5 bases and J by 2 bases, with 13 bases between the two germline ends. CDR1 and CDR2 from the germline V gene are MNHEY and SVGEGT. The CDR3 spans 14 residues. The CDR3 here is CASSGGLRTYEQYF. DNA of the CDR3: TGTGCCAGCAGTGGGGGGCTCCGAACCTACGAGCAGTACTTC.

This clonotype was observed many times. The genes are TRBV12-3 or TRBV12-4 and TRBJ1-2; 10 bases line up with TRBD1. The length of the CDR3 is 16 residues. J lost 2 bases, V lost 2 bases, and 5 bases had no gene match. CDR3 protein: CASSLTGTGANYGYTF. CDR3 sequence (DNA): TGTGCCAGCAGTTTAACTGGGACAGGGGCCAACTATGGCTACACCTTC.

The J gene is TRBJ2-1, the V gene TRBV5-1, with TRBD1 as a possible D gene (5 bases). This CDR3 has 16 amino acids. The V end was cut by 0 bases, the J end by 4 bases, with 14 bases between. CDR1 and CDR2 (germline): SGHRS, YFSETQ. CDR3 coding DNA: TGCGCCAGCAGCTTGGGAGACAGTCCCACGTACAATGAGCAGTTCTTC. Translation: CASSLGDSPTYNEQFF.

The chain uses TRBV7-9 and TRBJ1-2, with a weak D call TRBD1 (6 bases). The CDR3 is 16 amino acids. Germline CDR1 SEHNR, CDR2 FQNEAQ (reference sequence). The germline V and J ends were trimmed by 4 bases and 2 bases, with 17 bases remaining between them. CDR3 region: CASSSRDTRDNYGYTF. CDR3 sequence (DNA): TGTGCCAGCAGCTCCCGGGACACCCGGGACAACTATGGCTACACCTTC.

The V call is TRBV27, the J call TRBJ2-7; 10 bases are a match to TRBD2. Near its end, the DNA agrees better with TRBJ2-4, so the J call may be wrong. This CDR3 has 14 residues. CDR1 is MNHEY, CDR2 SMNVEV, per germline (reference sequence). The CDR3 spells CASTPSGRTGIQYF. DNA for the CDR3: TGTGCCAGCACCCCTAGCGGGAGAACTGGCATTCAGTACTTC.

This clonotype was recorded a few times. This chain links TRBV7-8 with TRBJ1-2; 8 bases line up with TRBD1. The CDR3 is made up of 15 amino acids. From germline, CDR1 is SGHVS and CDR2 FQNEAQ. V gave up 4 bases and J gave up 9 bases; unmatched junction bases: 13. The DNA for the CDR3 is TGTGCCAGCAGCTCGTACGAGACAGGGGCTTATAGCTACACCTTC. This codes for CASSSYETGAYSYTF.

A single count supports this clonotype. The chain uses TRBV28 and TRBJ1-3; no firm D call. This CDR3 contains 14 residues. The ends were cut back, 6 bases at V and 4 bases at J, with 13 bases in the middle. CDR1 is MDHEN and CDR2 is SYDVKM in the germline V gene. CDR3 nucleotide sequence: TGTGCCAGCAGAACCGGGGAAGAGGGAAACACCATATATTTT. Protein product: CASRTGEEGNTIYF.

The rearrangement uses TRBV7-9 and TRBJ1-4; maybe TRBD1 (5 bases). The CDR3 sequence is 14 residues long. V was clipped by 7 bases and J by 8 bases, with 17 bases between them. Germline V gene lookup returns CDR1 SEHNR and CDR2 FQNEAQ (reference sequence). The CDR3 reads CASNLGGTGEKLFF. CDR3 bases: TGTGCCAGCAACCTTGGGGGGACGGGAGAAAAACTGTTTTTT.

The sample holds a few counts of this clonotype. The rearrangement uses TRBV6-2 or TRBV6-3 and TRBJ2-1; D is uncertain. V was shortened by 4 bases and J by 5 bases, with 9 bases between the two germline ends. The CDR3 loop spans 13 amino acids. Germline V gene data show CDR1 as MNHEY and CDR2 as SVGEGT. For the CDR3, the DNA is TGTGCCAGCAGTTTCTCTGCTAACAATGAGCAGTTCTTC. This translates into CASSFSANNEQFF.

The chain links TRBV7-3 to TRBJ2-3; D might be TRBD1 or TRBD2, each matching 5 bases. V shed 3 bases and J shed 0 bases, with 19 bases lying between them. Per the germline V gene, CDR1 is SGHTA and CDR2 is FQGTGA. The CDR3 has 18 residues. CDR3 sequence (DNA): TGTGCCAGCAGCTTGGGGACCAAAGTCCCTACTAGCACAGATACGCAGTATTTT. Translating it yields CASSLGTKVPTSTDTQYF.

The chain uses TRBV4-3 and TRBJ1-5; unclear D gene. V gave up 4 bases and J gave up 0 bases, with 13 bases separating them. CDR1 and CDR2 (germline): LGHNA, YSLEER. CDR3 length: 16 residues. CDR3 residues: CASSPEPGRSNQPQHF. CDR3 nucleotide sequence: TGCGCCAGCAGCCCCGAGCCGGGCCGTAGCAATCAGCCCCAGCATTTT.